This entry features one T cell receptor (beta chain) sequence. Only a few counts were recorded for this clone. The specificity of this receptor is unknown. No base quality information exists; no much larger clone differs at one position. TCRbeta CDR3 regions were amplified from genomic DNA by means of the immunoSEQ Assay, a bias-controlled multiplex PCR. On the authors' methods: The number of nucleated cells in each sample was estimated from the amplification of reference gene primers within the assay. To quantify the absolute abundance of each unique TCRbeta CDR3 rearrangement, sequence reads were collapsed and filtered. For each sample, productive Simpson clonality was calculated by taking the square root of Simpson's diversity index across productive rearrangements. As stored in TCRdb, this immuneACCESS dataset retains in-frame rearrangements with V and J assigned. A fraction of the clones does not appear; measured against another copy, unresolved V genes explain less than half of the discrepancy, and the remainder lacks a known reason. V and J calls and clone size are as listed in that table; D and trimming were resolved from the DNA. The sample table records some 150,000 clones; 89% of these occur just once. Clones ranked in the top ten supply approximately 3% of the sample.

These data are taken from a study of blood T cell repertoires in COVID-19 (TCRdb year 2020). About the study as a whole: Samples covering the acute and convalescent phases of COVID-19 were provided by collaborators in the United States, Italy and Spain. The material from the prospective study consisted of cDNA or gDNA derived from T cells, B-cell-depleted T cells, or PBMCs. The dataset comprised deeply sampled blood TCRbeta repertoires from subjects exposed to, actively infected with, or recovered from COVID-19. The repertoires were released in a freely available public database meant as a resource for research on the immune response to SARS-CoV-2. Samples came from the ongoing ImmuneRACE study (first 160 participants) plus 1,254 subjects from 6 global collaborators. Nearly every sample came with metadata listing a de-identified subject ID, COVID-19 status, age in years and sex. HLA class I and class II types, where available, came from metadata supplied by the sample provider rather than from assay-based typing. Results and caveats for the whole study, not just this receptor: How much clinical and demographic metadata was included differed by source and by participant, and the metadata was provided uncurated.

Each collaborating institution followed its own protocols to collect whole blood in K2EDTA tubes. For TCRbeta analysis, collaborators shipped samples in one of three forms: frozen whole blood, isolated PBMCs, or DNA extracted from either of those sample types. The sample was peripheral blood. This sequence originates from a man in his 60s with acute or convalescent COVID-19.

The CDR3 has the sequence CASSLTQGNQPQHF. In nucleotides, the sequence is TGTGCCAGCAGCTTAACTCAGGGCAATCAGCCCCAGCATTTT. The rearrangement combines TRBV11-2 with TRBJ1-5; no D segment can be confidently identified. V and J are truncated by 2 bases and 2 bases respectively, leaving an intervening sequence of 7 bases. Including the terminal cysteine and phenylalanine, the CDR3 comprises 14 residues. Only the CDR3 DNA is retained, 42 bases long and in frame from the first base. The germline V gene supplies CDR1 SGHAT and CDR2 FQNNGV.